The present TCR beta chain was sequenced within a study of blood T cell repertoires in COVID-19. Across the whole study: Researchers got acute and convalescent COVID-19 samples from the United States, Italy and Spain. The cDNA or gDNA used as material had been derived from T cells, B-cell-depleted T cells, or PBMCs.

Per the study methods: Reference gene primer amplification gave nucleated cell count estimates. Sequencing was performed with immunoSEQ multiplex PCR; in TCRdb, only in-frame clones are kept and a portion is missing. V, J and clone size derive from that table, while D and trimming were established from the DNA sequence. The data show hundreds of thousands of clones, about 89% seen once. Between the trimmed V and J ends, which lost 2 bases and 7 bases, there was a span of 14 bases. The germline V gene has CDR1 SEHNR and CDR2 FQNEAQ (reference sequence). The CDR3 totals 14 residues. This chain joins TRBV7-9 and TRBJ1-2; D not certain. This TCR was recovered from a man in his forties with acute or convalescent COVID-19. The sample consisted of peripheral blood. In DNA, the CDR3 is TGTGCCAGCAGCTTATTAGGAGTTGTGGCTGGCTACACCTTC. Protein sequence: CASSLLGVVAGYTF. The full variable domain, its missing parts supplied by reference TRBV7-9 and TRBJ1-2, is DTGVSQNPRHKITKRGQNVTFRCDPISEHNRLYWYRQTLGQGPEFLTYFQNEAQLEKSRLLSDRFSAERPKGSFSTLEIQRTEQGDSAMYLCASSLLGVVAGYTFGSGTRLTVV.